This T cell receptor beta chain was sequenced in a study of T-cell reconstitution after alpha-beta-depleted transplantation in children. Preparation of the TCRbeta library involved a method that used unique molecular identifiers. TCRdb re-derived calls from the PCR reads in MiXCR, one entry per CDR3 protein. The repertoire has over 200,000 distinct CDR3 sequences, about 9.2% of them found once; the top ten carry around 6%. The CDR3 loop spans 14 amino acids. The V gene lost 2 bases and the J gene lost 3 bases, with 8 bases spanning the gap. Germline lookup yields CDR1 SGHKS and CDR2 YYEKEE (reference sequence). This clonotype showed up many times.

This sequence was found in a human donor who donated a stem cell graft to a child with acute lymphoblastic leukemia. The chain combines TRBV5-5 with TRBJ2-2, with D perhaps matching TRBD1 or TRBD2 (5 bases each). The sample here was PBMCs from the stem cell graft donor, taken from the stem cell graft. The CDR3 is CASSFQGDTGELFF. CDR3 coding DNA: TGTGCCAGCAGCTTTCAGGGAGACACCGGGGAGCTGTTTTTT. Full variable domain (remainder filled in from reference TRBV5-5 and TRBJ2-2): DAGVTQSPTHLIKTRGQQVTLRCSPISGHKSVSWYQQVLGQGPQFIFQYYEKEERGRGNFPDRFSARQFPNYSSELNVNALLLGDSALYLCASSFQGDTGELFFGEGSRLTVL.